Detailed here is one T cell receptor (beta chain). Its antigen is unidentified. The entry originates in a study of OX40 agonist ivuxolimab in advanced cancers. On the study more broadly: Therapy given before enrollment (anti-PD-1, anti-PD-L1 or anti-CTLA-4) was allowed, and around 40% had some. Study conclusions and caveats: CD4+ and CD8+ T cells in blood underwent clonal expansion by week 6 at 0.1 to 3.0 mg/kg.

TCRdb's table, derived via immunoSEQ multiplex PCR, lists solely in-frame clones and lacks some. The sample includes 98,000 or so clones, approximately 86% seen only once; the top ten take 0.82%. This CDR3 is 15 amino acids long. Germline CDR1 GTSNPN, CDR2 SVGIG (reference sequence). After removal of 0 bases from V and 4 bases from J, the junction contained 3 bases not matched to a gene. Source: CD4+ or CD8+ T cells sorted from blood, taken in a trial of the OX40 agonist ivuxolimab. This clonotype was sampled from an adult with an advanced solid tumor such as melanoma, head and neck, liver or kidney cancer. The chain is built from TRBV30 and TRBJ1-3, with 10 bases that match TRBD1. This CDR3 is CAWSVGTGVGNTIYF. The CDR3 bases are TGTGCCTGGAGTGTAGGGACAGGGGTCGGAAACACCATATATTTT.